These 23 T cell receptor beta chains were sequenced from one sample in a study of blood T cell repertoires in COVID-19. Produced via immunoSEQ multiplex PCR; TCRdb's table is partial and in-frame only. Here the sample spans under 150,000 clones, around 89% being singletons. Sequencing used peripheral blood. These receptors all come from a middle-aged man with active or convalescent COVID-19.

The chain joins TRBV20-1 to TRBJ2-7; TRBD1 matches at 10 bases. Germline V lookup: CDR1 DFQATT, CDR2 SNEGSKA (reference sequence). The J segment lost 6 bases and the V segment lost 3 bases, leaving 8 bases of the junction unmatched. This CDR3 contains 14 residues. In nucleotides, the CDR3 is TGCAGTGCTAGTCCGGGACAGGGGACGCTCGAGCAGTACTTC. It yields the protein CSASPGQGTLEQYF.

J is TRBJ1-5 and V is TRBV4-1, with a tentative D call TRBD1 (6 bases). Trimming took 3 bases from V and 0 from J, leaving 18 bases between them. The CDR3 runs to 18 residues. Germline lookup yields CDR1 MGHRA and CDR2 YSYEKL. The CDR3 DNA sequence: TGCGCCAGCAGCCAGGAAGAGGGACACCATTATAGCAATCAGCCCCAGCATTTT. It yields the protein CASSQEEGHHYSNQPQHF.

This chain links TRBV4-1 with TRBJ2-1; D is unresolved. This CDR3 region has 15 residues. Looked up from germline, CDR1 is MGHRA and CDR2 is YSYEKL. Trimming left V 0 bases short and J 0 bases short, with 6 bases between. The CDR3 nucleotides read TGCGCCAGCAGCCAAGACAGTGGCTCCTACAATGAGCAGTTCTTC. Protein: CASSQDSGSYNEQFF.

This clone was seen once. The rearrangement joins TRBV5-1 to TRBJ1-6, with 8 positions matching TRBD1. This CDR3 contains 15 residues. Looked up from germline, CDR1 is SGHRS and CDR2 is YFSETQ. Unmatched junction bases numbered 4, after V lost 7 bases and J lost 1 base. The CDR3 loop is CASRTGRSYNSPLHF. The CDR3 DNA follows: TGCGCCAGCCGGACAGGGAGGTCCTATAATTCACCCCTCCACTTT.

The chain carries TRBV2 and TRBJ2-5, with TRBD2 matching over 14 bases. CDR3 length: 14 amino acids. Germline values: CDR1 SNHLY, CDR2 FYNNEI. The V gene end was trimmed by 6 bases and the J gene end by 4 bases; junction bases not matched to a gene: 1. CDR3 bases: TGTGCCAGCAGAGGACTAGCGGGAGGAGAGACCCAGTACTTC. Translating it yields CASRGLAGGETQYF.

CDR3 protein: CASSPPPQGVGTDTQYF. CDR3 in DNA: TGTGCCAGCAGTCCCCCCCCACAGGGAGTGGGCACAGATACGCAGTATTTT. The genes are TRBV6-6 and TRBJ2-3, with D maybe TRBD1 (6 bases). The CDR3 contains 17 residues. The V gene lost 5 bases and the J gene lost 1 base, with 19 bases spanning the gap. Germline CDR1 is MNHNY and CDR2 is SVGAGI (reference sequence).

The chain links TRBV7-6 to TRBJ2-3; TRBD2 aligns across 10 bases. J was trimmed by 6 bases and V by 1 base; bases with no gene match: 7. The CDR3 loop spans 16 amino acids. The germline V gene has CDR1 SGHVS and CDR2 FNYEAQ. In DNA form, the CDR3 reads TGTGCCAGCAGCTTAGGGGCTGGGACTAGCGCGGATACGCAGTATTTT. This codes for CASSLGAGTSADTQYF.

This chain joins TRBV6-4 and TRBJ2-2; D uncertain. CDR1 and CDR2 (germline): MRHNA, SNTAGT. The CDR3 has 13 amino acids. The V end was cut by 6 bases, the J end by 4 bases, with 9 bases between. The CDR3, as DNA: TGTGCCAGCAGCCTCAGGTCCACCGGGGAGCTGTTTTTT. It is translated as CASSLRSTGELFF.

Here the CDR3 DNA reads TGTGCCAGCAGTTTGGCTGATCAGCCCCAGCATTTT. Translation: CASSLADQPQHF. V is TRBV12-3 or TRBV12-4 and J is TRBJ1-5, with D unresolved. V was cut by 3 bases and J by 5 bases, with 5 bases left in between. The CDR3 totals 12 residues.

This clone was seen a few times. This chain connects TRBV2 to TRBJ2-7; tentatively, D is TRBD1 (6 bases). Trimming took off 3 bases at V and 6 bases at J, with 12 bases between the two ends. This CDR3 contains 13 residues. Germline V gene lookup returns CDR1 SNHLY and CDR2 FYNNEI. CDR3 loop: CASSEYRVLEQYF. Here the CDR3 DNA reads TGTGCCAGCAGTGAGTACAGGGTTCTCGAGCAGTACTTC.

The V and J genes are TRBV12-5 and TRBJ1-4, with a weak D call TRBD1 (5 bases). The V and J ends lost 4 bases and 6 bases respectively, with 15 bases between them. From germline, CDR1 is LGHNT and CDR2 FRNRAP. The CDR3 runs to 15 residues. In nucleotides, the CDR3 is TGTGCTAGTGGTTCCGCACCGGGGGGTTATGAAAAACTGTTTTTT. Encoded protein: CASGSAPGGYEKLFF.

The genes are TRBV6-4 and TRBJ1-5, with 9 positions matching TRBD1. Germline values: CDR1 MRHNA, CDR2 SNTAGT. V shed 5 bases, J shed 0 bases, and the junction held 2 bases outside the gene matches. This CDR3 contains 15 residues. CDR3 DNA: TGTGCCAGCAGTCCGGACAGGGGTAGCAATCAGCCCCAGCATTTT. Residues: CASSPDRGSNQPQHF.

V gene TRBV27 combines with J gene TRBJ1-1; D might be TRBD1 (6 bases). Germline CDR1 is MNHEY and CDR2 is SMNVEV (reference sequence). There are 15 residues in the CDR3. V gave up 3 bases and J gave up 1 base, with 12 bases separating them. As DNA, the CDR3 is TGTGCCAGCAGTTTCAGGAGGACAGCGAACACTGAAGCTTTCTTT. Amino acids: CASSFRRTANTEAFF.

V and J are TRBV29-1 and TRBJ1-3; D gene ambiguous. Trimming cost V 6 bases and J 2 bases, with 14 bases left between them. Germline-derived CDR1 and CDR2 are SQVTM and ANQGSEA. The CDR3 is 14 amino acids. For the CDR3, the DNA is TGCAGCGTAGTTGGAGGTTTTGCTGGAAACACCATATATTTT. It yields the protein CSVVGGFAGNTIYF.

This clone was seen a single time. The V and J genes are TRBV18 and TRBJ2-5, with 8 bases aligning to TRBD2. V was clipped by 2 bases and J by 1 base; unmatched bases: 6. This CDR3 is 16 amino acids long. In germline, CDR1 is KGHSH, CDR2 LQKENI. The CDR3 spells CASSPGRGAPQETQYF. The CDR3 bases are TGTGCCAGCTCACCAGGGCGGGGGGCCCCCCAAGAGACCCAGTACTTC.

DNA of the CDR3: TGTGCCAGCAGTACCCCGGCGGGGCCCCAGCATTTT. This sequence encodes CASSTPAGPQHF. The chain is built from TRBV28 and TRBJ1-5; unclear D gene. Looked up from germline, CDR1 is MDHEN and CDR2 is SYDVKM. The CDR3 sequence is 12 residues long. With 5 bases removed from V and 9 bases from J, the gap between germline ends came to 11 bases.

Worth noting for this clone: A junction boundary mismatches the germline segment, possibly from a read error. J is TRBJ2-4 and V is TRBV19, with TRBD1 identical over 8 bases. This CDR3 is 16 amino acids long. The V gene's germline CDR1 is LNHDA and CDR2 SQIVND (reference sequence). This CDR3 reads CASNHYEDRVKNIQYF. CDR3 sequence (DNA): TGCGCCAGTAATCATTATGAGGACAGGGTCAAAAACATTCAGTACTTC.

The chain recombines TRBV25-1 with TRBJ2-7, with D perhaps TRBD2 (5 bases). The V gene's germline CDR1 is MGHDK and CDR2 SYGVNS. The germline V and J ends were trimmed by 4 bases and 1 base, with 17 bases remaining between them. The CDR3 extends over 16 amino acids. The CDR3 reads CASSGLTSNVSYEQYF. The CDR3 bases are TGTGCCAGCAGTGGCCTCACTAGTAATGTTTCCTACGAGCAGTACTTC.

The chain joins TRBV30 to TRBJ2-1, with a tentative D call TRBD1 (5 bases). In germline, CDR1 is GTSNPN, CDR2 SVGIG (reference sequence). The CDR3 is 13 residues long. The V end lost 0 bases, the J end lost 10 bases, and 13 bases lay between the germline ends. Here the CDR3 DNA reads TGTGCCTGGAGTGTTCAAGGGGCAGGGGAGCAGTTCTTC. Its protein is CAWSVQGAGEQFF.

The genes are TRBV19 and TRBJ1-6; no firm D call. The V and J ends lost 3 bases and 0 bases respectively, with 9 bases between them. The germline CDR1 and CDR2 sequences are LNHDA and SQIVND (reference sequence). The CDR3 runs to 16 residues. CDR3 loop: CASSIRGSSYNSPLHF. The DNA for the CDR3 is TGTGCCAGTAGTATCCGGGGAAGCTCCTATAATTCACCCCTCCACTTT.

The chain has TRBV24-1 and TRBJ2-7, with a possible D match to TRBD1 (5 bases). Trimming stripped 10 bases from V and 0 bases from J, with 12 bases between. The length of the CDR3 is 13 residues. The V gene's germline CDR1 is KGHDR and CDR2 SFDVKD. CDR3 loop: CATQGDYSYEQYF. The DNA for the CDR3 is TGTGCCACACAAGGGGATTACTCCTACGAGCAGTACTTC.

J is TRBJ1-2 and V is TRBV25-1; D may be TRBD1 (6 bases). Looked up from germline, CDR1 is MGHDK and CDR2 is SYGVNS. This CDR3 is 14 amino acids long. V lost 3 bases, J lost 4 bases, and 12 bases lay in between. The CDR3 nucleotides are TGTGCCAGCAGTGAGGGGGCGCAGCCCTATGGCTACACCTTC. This translates into CASSEGAQPYGYTF.

The V gene is TRBV12-3 or TRBV12-4, the J gene TRBJ2-7, with TRBD1 identical over 7 bases. The CDR3 consists of 12 residues. The junction had 5 bases not matched to a gene; V was cut back by 5 bases and J by 7 bases. Here the CDR3 DNA reads TGTGCCAGCAGTCCCGACAGGGTTGAGCAGTACTTC. Encoded protein: CASSPDRVEQYF.